This T cell receptor beta chain comes out of a study of metastatic and nonmetastatic thyroid tumors. Study-wide context: Repertoire comparison spanned blood and tumor or nodule tissue of malignant and benign thyroid patients. Whole-study findings and limits: Across blood and tumor, TCR beta diversity in malignant thyroid tumors was reportedly significantly higher than in benign nodules.

Prior to thyroid surgery, none of the patients had received any treatment. Germline loops: CDR1 LNHDA, CDR2 SQIVND (reference sequence). V was pared by 10 bases and J by 3 bases, with 19 bases between. This CDR3 comprises 15 residues. By share, this clone counts as medium-sized (0.01 to 0.1%). As yet, its antigen is unknown. As processed by the authors: Built for papillary thyroid cancer, a distant-metastasis classifier drew on CDR3 differences across clinicopathological groups. MiXCR re-clonotyped the PCR reads for TCRdb. Clone size and V and J calls follow TCRdb, not the original study. Among 15,000 to 20,000 clones listed, about 30% were seen once.

This TCR was recovered from a male donor with papillary thyroid cancer or a benign thyroid nodule (not recorded which). Some clones in this sample may be carry-over from other donors' samples. This chain uses TRBV19 with TRBJ1-5, with D perhaps matching TRBD1 (5 bases). The specimen was tumor tissue. CDR3 sequence: CATRYGTADNQPQHF. The CDR3 DNA follows: TGTGCCACCAGATACGGGACGGCTGACAATCAGCCCCAGCATTTT.